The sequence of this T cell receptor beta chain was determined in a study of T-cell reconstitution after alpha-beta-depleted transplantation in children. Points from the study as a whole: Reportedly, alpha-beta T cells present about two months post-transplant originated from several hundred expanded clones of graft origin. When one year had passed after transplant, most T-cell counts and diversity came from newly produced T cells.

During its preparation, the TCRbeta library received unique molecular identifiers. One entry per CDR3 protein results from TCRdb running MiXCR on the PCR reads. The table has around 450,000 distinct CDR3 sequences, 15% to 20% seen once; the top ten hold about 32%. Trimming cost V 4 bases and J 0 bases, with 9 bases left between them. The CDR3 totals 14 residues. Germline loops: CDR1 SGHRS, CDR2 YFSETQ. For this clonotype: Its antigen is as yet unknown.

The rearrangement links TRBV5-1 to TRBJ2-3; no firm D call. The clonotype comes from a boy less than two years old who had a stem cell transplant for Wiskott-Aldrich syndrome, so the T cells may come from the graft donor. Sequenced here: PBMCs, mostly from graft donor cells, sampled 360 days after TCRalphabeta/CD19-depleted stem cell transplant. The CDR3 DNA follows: TGCGCCAGCAGCAACCCAGCGAGCACAGATACGCAGTATTTT. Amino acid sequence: CASSNPASTDTQYF.